The 19 T cell receptor beta chains in this list originate from one sample, sequenced in a study of early T cells in non-severe SARS-CoV-2 infection. TCRdb processed the 5' RACE reads anew with MiXCR; each CDR3 protein has one entry. The sample includes tens of thousands of distinct CDR3 sequences, roughly 8.8% of them seen just once. The sample consisted of whole blood. The receptors come from an adult who was a healthcare worker with PCR-confirmed SARS-CoV-2 infection or an uninfected control (not recorded which).

The gene calls are TRBV20-1 and TRBJ2-7; the match to TRBD2 covers 9 bases. This CDR3 has 14 amino acids. The germline CDR1 and CDR2 sequences are DFQATT and SNEGSKA (reference sequence). With 7 bases clipped from V and 2 bases from J, the junction kept 9 bases outside the gene matches. The CDR3 bases are TGCAGTGGCGCCGGGACTAGCTCCCCCTACGAGCAGTACTTC. This encodes CSGAGTSSPYEQYF.

This clonotype was counted many times. The CDR3 DNA reads TGTGCCAGTAGTGAGGGCAATCAGCCCCAGCATTTT. Amino acids: CASSEGNQPQHF. The rearrangement links TRBV19 to TRBJ1-5; the D is unclear. Germline CDR1 reads LNHDA; CDR2 reads SQIVND (reference sequence). V lost 5 bases to trimming and J lost 2 bases, with 4 bases between them. This CDR3 region has 12 residues.

The sample holds many counts of this clonotype. The chain employs TRBV19 and TRBJ2-3; D call uncertain. Trimming took 6 bases from V and 4 from J, leaving 11 bases between them. The CDR3 runs 13 residues. Per the germline V gene, CDR1 is LNHDA and CDR2 is SQIVND (reference sequence). Here the CDR3 reads CASRGRISDTQYF. In DNA, the CDR3 is TGTGCCAGTAGAGGCAGGATATCAGATACGCAGTATTTT.

This clonotype showed up many times. The chain couples TRBV6-6 to TRBJ1-4; no reliable D call. This CDR3 spans 13 amino acids. Germline V lookup: CDR1 MNHNY, CDR2 SVGAGI (reference sequence). V was cut by 0 bases and J by 8 bases, with 7 bases left in between. CDR3: CASSYSKGEKLFF. Here the CDR3 DNA reads TGTGCCAGCAGTTACTCCAAGGGAGAAAAACTGTTTTTT.

The V and J genes are TRBV5-6 and TRBJ2-1; TRBD2 matches at 12 bases. Germline V gene data show CDR1 as SGHDT and CDR2 as YYEEEE. The CDR3 has 16 amino acids. Losses at the gene ends were 4 bases for V and 8 bases for J; bases not matched to a gene: 10. The CDR3 protein is CASSLRLAGAGDEQFF. The CDR3 region has the DNA TGTGCCAGCAGCCTACGACTAGCGGGGGCCGGGGATGAGCAGTTCTTC. Complete variable domain (other parts from reference TRBV5-6 and TRBJ2-1): DAGVTQSPTHLIKTRGQQVTLRCSPKSGHDTVSWYQQALGQGPQFIFQYYEEEERQRGNFPDRFSGHQFPNYSSELNVNALLLGDSALYLCASSLRLAGAGDEQFFGPGTRLTVL.

The chain carries TRBV20-1 and TRBJ1-2, with unresolved D. Trimming stripped 5 bases from V and 5 bases from J, with 15 bases between. The length of the CDR3 is 13 residues. Germline CDR1 DFQATT, CDR2 SNEGSKA (reference sequence). The CDR3 protein is CSAAVDSDYGYTF. The CDR3 DNA sequence: TGCAGTGCTGCCGTAGATTCAGATTATGGCTACACCTTC.

This clonotype came up a few times. This chain uses TRBV3-1 with TRBJ2-1, with unresolved D. The germline V gene encodes CDR1 LGHDT and CDR2 YNNKEL (reference sequence). Trimming took 1 base from V and 5 from J, leaving 9 bases between them. The CDR3 runs to 14 residues. CDR3 loop: CASSQGIENNEQFF. The CDR3 nucleotides read TGTGCCAGCAGCCAAGGTATAGAAAACAATGAGCAGTTCTTC.

The rearrangement joins TRBV19 to TRBJ1-1; 10 bases agree with TRBD1. V gave up 4 bases and J gave up 3 bases; unmatched junction bases: 11. Germline V CDR1 and CDR2: LNHDA, SQIVND (reference sequence). CDR3 size: 17 residues. CDR3: CASSTLGQGGSDTEAFF. The CDR3 bases are TGTGCCAGTAGTACCCTAGGACAGGGGGGATCGGACACTGAAGCTTTCTTT.

This clonotype is medium-sized (0.01 to 0.1%) in the sample. The V gene is TRBV12-3 or TRBV12-4, the J gene TRBJ2-7, with TRBD2 matching over 10 bases. V dropped 6 bases and J dropped 6; count of bases not matched to a gene: 8. The CDR3 is made up of 14 amino acids. Here the CDR3 reads CASRPSGGAIEQYF. The CDR3 nucleotides read TGTGCCAGCAGACCCAGCGGGGGGGCCATCGAGCAGTACTTC.

The genes are TRBV30 and TRBJ1-5, with 7 bases that match TRBD1. The CDR3 covers 15 residues. The ends lost 6 bases at V and 6 bases at J; junction bases unmatched: 14. The germline V gene has CDR1 GTSNPN and CDR2 SVGIG (reference sequence). CDR3 coding DNA: TGTGCCTGCAGCGGACAGGCAGGTGGTGGTCAGCCCCAGCATTTT. Protein: CACSGQAGGGQPQHF.

In the case of this clonotype: One junction end disagrees with the germline gene, perhaps due to a read error. The chain joins TRBV14 to TRBJ2-6; perhaps TRBD1 as D (5 bases). The CDR3 runs 14 residues. Looked up from germline, CDR1 is SGHDN and CDR2 is FVKESK. The CDR3 is CASSQLSGANVPTF. Here the CDR3 DNA reads TGTGCCAGCAGCCAACTCTCTGGGGCCAACGTCCCGACTTTC.

Of note for this clonotype: Since a much larger clone is just one base distant, this may be a read error. V and J are TRBV30 and TRBJ2-3, with a weak D call TRBD2 (6 bases). CDR1 GTSNPN and CDR2 SVGIG come from the germline V gene (reference sequence). The ends were cut back, 2 bases at V and 0 bases at J, with 9 bases in the middle. The CDR3 extends over 14 amino acids. CDR3 loop: CAWSLGTSTDTQYF. The CDR3 nucleotides are TGTGCCTGGAGTCTCGGGACTAGCACAGATACGCAGTATTTT.

Concerning this clonotype itself: A much larger clone lies a single base off, so this may be a read error. For the CDR3, the DNA is TGTGCCAGCAGCTTAGCCAGGGCCTATGGCTACACCTTC. Residues: CASSLARAYGYTF. This chain connects TRBV7-9 to TRBJ1-2; possibly TRBD1 for D (5 bases). CDR3 length equals 13 residues. Per germline, CDR1 SEHNR and CDR2 FQNEAQ (reference sequence). Trimming left V 0 bases short and J 4 bases short, with 6 bases between. Full variable domain (outside the CDR3, taken from reference TRBV7-9 and TRBJ1-2): DTGVSQNPRHKITKRGQNVTFRCDPISEHNRLYWYRQTLGQGPEFLTYFQNEAQLEKSRLLSDRFSAERPKGSFSTLEIQRTEQGDSAMYLCASSLARAYGYTFGSGTRLTVV.

This clonotype showed up many times. The V call is TRBV5-4, the J call TRBJ1-5; TRBD1 agrees at 9 bases. CDR3 length: 13 amino acids. Germline lookup yields CDR1 SGHNT and CDR2 YYREEE (reference sequence). V lost 4 bases, J lost 7 bases, and 3 bases stayed unmatched. In nucleotides, the CDR3 is TGTGCCAGCAGCCCAGGACAGGGGCAGCCCCAGCATTTT. It encodes CASSPGQGQPQHF.

Many counts were recorded for this clonotype. The chain is built from TRBV19 and TRBJ2-1, with 9 bases aligning to TRBD2. Germline lookup yields CDR1 LNHDA and CDR2 SQIVND (reference sequence). With 2 bases clipped from V and 7 bases from J, the junction kept 6 bases outside the gene matches. The CDR3 extends over 15 amino acids. CDR3 sequence reads: CASSITGGGANEQFF. In nucleotides, the CDR3 is TGTGCCAGTAGTATAACAGGCGGGGGGGCGAATGAGCAGTTCTTC.

The chain joins TRBV5-4 to TRBJ2-1; weak D call: TRBD2 (5 bases). This CDR3 has 14 amino acids. The V gene's germline CDR1 is SGHNT and CDR2 YYREEE (reference sequence). V was cut by 4 bases and J by 1 base, with 9 bases left in between. CDR3 residues: CASSGGLSYNEQFF. Written as DNA, the CDR3 is TGTGCCAGCAGCGGCGGGTTATCCTACAATGAGCAGTTCTTC.

The rearrangement links TRBV4-1 to TRBJ2-5; 13 bases line up with TRBD2. J gave up 3 bases and V 0 bases, and 4 bases lay outside the gene matches. In germline, CDR1 is MGHRA, CDR2 YSYEKL. CDR3 length: 17 residues. For the CDR3, the DNA is TGCGCCAGCAGCCAAGATGGGACTAGCGGGGCAAAAGAGACCCAGTACTTC. This gives the protein CASSQDGTSGAKETQYF.

This sequence joins TRBV5-1 and TRBJ1-2; possibly TRBD1 for D (5 bases). The CDR3 is 14 amino acids. Germline V gives CDR1 SGHRS, CDR2 YFSETQ. V was trimmed by 6 bases and J by 6 bases, leaving 18 bases between them. The CDR3, as DNA: TGCGCCAGCACCCCAAGCTGGGGCGTGGATGGCTACACCTTC. Translated: CASTPSWGVDGYTF. Variable domain in full (rest from reference TRBV5-1 and TRBJ1-2): KAGVTQTPRYLIKTRGQQVTLSCSPISGHRSVSWYQQTPGQGLQFLFEYFSETQRNKGNFPGRFSGRQFSNSRSEMNVSTLELGDSALYLCASTPSWGVDGYTFGSGTRLTVV.

This clonotype was observed at least ten times. The genes are TRBV7-6 and TRBJ1-4; D is unresolved. Trimming left V 5 bases short and J 7 bases short, with 11 bases between. In germline, CDR1 is SGHVS, CDR2 FNYEAQ. CDR3 length equals 13 residues. This chain's CDR3 is CASSPAGSEKLFF. CDR3 nucleotide sequence: TGTGCCAGCAGCCCAGCGGGGAGTGAAAAACTGTTTTTT.